One and the same sample provided the 9 T cell receptor beta chains below, sequenced in a study of T cell responses to AZD1222 COVID-19 vaccine (dated by TCRdb to about 2021). The sample's time point label, in plain terms: about 28 days (+/-7) after the second vaccine dose. The library was built by means of the immunoSEQ multiplex PCR assay. TCRdb re-hosts the immuneACCESS table, in-frame sequences only. Its copies lack some clones; in the studies checked, an unresolved V gene accounts for under half of them, and the cause for the rest is not known. The table for this sample lists roughly 130,000 clones; roughly 92% of them were counted only once. Roughly 1% of the sample is in the top ten clones. Sequencing used peripheral blood, obtained 28 days after the second AZD1222 dose. These receptors all stem from an adult who received the AZD1222 COVID-19 vaccine.

CDR3 protein: CASSLYGKETQYF. CDR3 DNA sequence: TGTGCCAGCAGCTTGTATGGAAAAGAGACCCAGTACTTC. This chain joins TRBV5-5 and TRBJ2-5; D remains unclear. Germline values: CDR1 SGHKS, CDR2 YYEKEE (reference sequence). The V end lost 1 base, the J end lost 3 bases, and 7 bases lay between the germline ends. The CDR3 is made up of 13 amino acids.

The chain has TRBV6-5 and TRBJ1-4, with D unresolved. Trimming cost V 5 bases and J 2 bases, with 9 bases left between them. This CDR3 region has 14 residues. The germline gives CDR1 MNHEY, CDR2 SVGAGI. CDR3 DNA: TGTGCCAGCAGTCTGGGTGGTACTAATGAAAAACTGTTTTTT. This translates into CASSLGGTNEKLFF.

The DNA of the CDR3 is TGTGCCTCAAGCAAGGGCCAGGGGGAGTACAATGAGCAGTTCTTC. Protein sequence: CASSKGQGEYNEQFF. This chain joins TRBV6-5 and TRBJ2-1; 7 bases are shared with TRBD1. The junction had 14 bases not matched to a gene; V was cut back by 11 bases and J by 4 bases. Germline V gene lookup returns CDR1 MNHEY and CDR2 SVGAGI. This CDR3 region has 15 residues.

This CDR3 reads CASSPLGASNSPLHF. The CDR3 DNA sequence: TGTGCCAGCTCACCACTCGGGGCAAGCAATTCACCCCTCCACTTT. The chain combines TRBV18 with TRBJ1-6; the D gene is possibly TRBD1 (5 bases). The V end was cut by 1 base, the J end by 7 bases, with 11 bases between. The length of the CDR3 is 15 residues. CDR1 and CDR2 (germline): KGHSH, LQKENI.

The genes are TRBV5-5 and TRBJ2-7, with 7 bases fitting TRBD2. This CDR3 contains 17 residues. V trimming: 2 bases; J trimming: 0 bases; junction bases outside the gene matches: 11. Germline values: CDR1 SGHKS, CDR2 YYEKEE (reference sequence). CDR3 nucleotide sequence: TGTGCCAGCAGCTTAGGATCGTGGCGGGGGAACTCCTACGAGCAGTACTTC. Protein product: CASSLGSWRGNSYEQYF.

The chain couples TRBV12-3 or TRBV12-4 to TRBJ2-7, with D possibly TRBD1 on 6 matching bases. Between the trimmed V and J ends, which lost 1 base and 3 bases, there was a span of 7 bases. There are 13 residues in the CDR3. CDR3 loop: CASSLGQVYEQYF. CDR3 nucleotide sequence: TGTGCCAGCAGTTTAGGACAGGTCTACGAGCAGTACTTC.

This clone appeared once. V gene TRBV7-2 combines with J gene TRBJ2-2, with 9 bases lining up with TRBD2. This CDR3 has 15 residues. The germline V gene has CDR1 SGHTA and CDR2 FQGNSA. The V gene end was trimmed by 8 bases and the J gene end by 3 bases; junction bases not matched to a gene: 7. Here the CDR3 reads CASVRRGGYTGELFF. In nucleotides, the CDR3 is TGTGCCAGCGTCCGGCGGGGGGGCTACACCGGGGAGCTGTTTTTT.

CDR3 in DNA: TGTGCCAGCAGCCAAGAAGGCAGGGGGAAGGTAGATGAGCAGTTCTTC. Its translation is CASSQEGRGKVDEQFF. The chain joins TRBV3-1 (or the pseudogene TRBV3-2) to TRBJ2-1; 7 bases map to TRBD1. After removal of 0 bases from V and 8 bases from J, the junction contained 10 bases not matched to a gene. Germline CDR1 LGHDT, CDR2 YNNKEL (reference sequence). There are 16 residues in the CDR3.

The rearrangement links TRBV6-5 to TRBJ1-1, with 12 positions matching TRBD1. Germline CDR1 reads MNHEY; CDR2 reads SVGAGI. The CDR3 sequence is 13 residues long. V lost 8 bases to trimming and J lost 10 bases; unmatched junction nucleotides: 8. Written as DNA, the CDR3 is TGTGCCAGCTGGGACAGGGGGCTTGGAGGAGCTTTCTTT. Translation: CASWDRGLGGAFF.